This T cell receptor beta chain was captured in a study of shared clonotypes between healthy human individuals. The trim removed 4 bases at V and 8 bases at J, leaving 8 bases unmatched. CDR1 is MDHEN, CDR2 SYDVKM, per germline. The CDR3 is made up of 14 amino acids. Assay used: immunoSEQ multiplex PCR; TCRdb lists only in-frame clones, some missing. Of about 770,000 clones in the sample, 55% to 80% were seen once. The source of this sequence is a woman between 25 and 40 years old in good health. What was sequenced was memory CD4+ T cells sorted from blood. This sample's subset: CD45RA-negative fraction. This rearrangement joins TRBV28 to TRBJ1-2; 9 nucleotides match TRBD1. The CDR3, as DNA: TGTGCCAGCAGTTCCCTATTGACAGGGGGGGGCTACACCTTC. Translated: CASSSLLTGGGYTF.